These 22 T cell receptor beta chains came from one sample sequenced in a study of T-cell reconstitution after alpha-beta-depleted transplantation in children. Unique molecular identifiers were incorporated during preparation of the TCRbeta library. TCRdb re-called the PCR reads with MiXCR, one entry per CDR3 protein. This sample yields almost 600,000 distinct CDR3 sequences, of which 27% are seen a single time; approximately 39% belongs to the top ten. The specimen comprised PBMCs, sampled before TCRalphabeta/CD19-depleted stem cell transplant. The receptors derive from a boy under two years old with Wiskott-Aldrich syndrome, due to receive a stem cell transplant.

The chain links TRBV20-1 to TRBJ1-1; a possible D gene is TRBD1 (5 bases). Per the germline V gene, CDR1 is DFQATT and CDR2 is SNEGSKA (reference sequence). The CDR3 consists of 14 residues. V gave up 0 bases and J gave up 4 bases, with 12 bases separating them. CDR3 loop: CSARDSGRVTEAFF. CDR3 nucleotide sequence: TGCAGTGCTAGAGATTCGGGCAGGGTCACTGAAGCTTTCTTT.

The rearrangement links TRBV24-1 to TRBJ2-1; D gene ambiguous. Per the germline V gene, CDR1 is KGHDR and CDR2 is SFDVKD. There are 13 residues in the CDR3. The germline V and J ends were trimmed by 5 bases and 5 bases, with 9 bases remaining between them. This CDR3 is CATSVGVHNEQFF. The CDR3 nucleotides are TGTGCCACCAGTGTCGGCGTCCACAATGAGCAGTTCTTC.

The chain employs TRBV2 and TRBJ1-1, with 7 bases fitting TRBD1. The germline gives CDR1 SNHLY, CDR2 FYNNEI. This CDR3 comprises 14 residues. The ends lost 7 bases at V and 0 bases at J; junction bases unmatched: 5. The CDR3 sequence is CASTNRGVNTEAFF. The DNA of the CDR3 is TGTGCCAGCACCAACAGGGGAGTGAACACTGAAGCTTTCTTT.

This clonotype was detected only a few times. The chain uses TRBV4-1 and TRBJ1-1; TRBD1 matches at 10 bases. The CDR3 is 14 amino acids. V was clipped by 1 base and J by 11 bases; unmatched bases: 7. Germline V CDR1 and CDR2: MGHRA, YSYEKL. In DNA, the CDR3 is TGCGCCAGCAGCCAAGGTCCGACAGGGGGCCAGGCTTTCTTT. It encodes CASSQGPTGGQAFF.

Concerning this clonotype: Mismatch with germline at one junction end may stem from a read error. V and J are TRBV5-1 and TRBJ2-5; 7 bases are a match to TRBD2. The length of the CDR3 is 16 residues. CDR1 and CDR2 from the germline V gene are SGHRS and YFSETQ. The CDR3 sequence is CDSSLVGGSLVETQYF. CDR3 in DNA: TGCGACAGCAGCTTGGTAGGCGGGAGCTTGGTAGAGACCCAGTACTTC.

The V gene is TRBV20-1, the J gene TRBJ2-1, with 9 bases fitting TRBD2. Germline V gene data show CDR1 as DFQATT and CDR2 as SNEGSKA (reference sequence). J lost 4 bases, V lost 5 bases, and 6 bases had no gene match. This CDR3 contains 14 residues. The CDR3 protein is CSAVGLAAYNEQFF. CDR3 bases: TGCAGTGCTGTGGGACTAGCCGCTTACAATGAGCAGTTCTTC.

The chain carries TRBV14 and TRBJ2-1; no definite D call. Germline CDR1 reads SGHDN; CDR2 reads FVKESK. This CDR3 is 13 amino acids long. V was shortened by 0 bases and J by 6 bases, with 6 bases between the two germline ends. This CDR3 is CASSQDVVNEQFF. CDR3 DNA: TGTGCCAGCAGCCAAGATGTAGTCAATGAGCAGTTCTTC.

There are a few counts of this clonotype. The genes are TRBV20-1 and TRBJ2-1; D gene ambiguous. Trimming pared 1 base from V and 7 bases from J, leaving 11 bases between. The germline V gene encodes CDR1 DFQATT and CDR2 SNEGSKA (reference sequence). This CDR3 is 13 amino acids long. CDR3 amino acids: CSARVSAPNEQFF. The CDR3 nucleotides read TGCAGTGCTAGAGTCTCGGCCCCGAATGAGCAGTTCTTC.

This chain links TRBV7-2 with TRBJ2-1; the match to TRBD2 covers 14 bases. Losses at the gene ends were 5 bases for V and 9 bases for J; bases not matched to a gene: 9. This CDR3 has 16 amino acids. Germline CDR1 SGHTA, CDR2 FQGNSA. The CDR3, as DNA: TGTGCCAGCAGCCCTCCGGGACTAGCGGGAGAGGGTGAGCAGTTCTTC. This encodes CASSPPGLAGEGEQFF.

The chain joins TRBV7-8 to TRBJ2-7, with 9 positions matching TRBD1. V lost 2 bases to trimming and J lost 2 bases; unmatched junction nucleotides: 13. Germline V CDR1 and CDR2: SGHVS, FQNEAQ. This CDR3 has 18 amino acids. CDR3 residues: CASSLSLFPDRGPYEQYF. CDR3 DNA: TGTGCCAGCAGCTTATCCCTTTTTCCGGACAGGGGACCCTACGAGCAGTACTTC.

The table lists this clonotype with a few counts. This chain connects TRBV3-1 to TRBJ2-3; 8 bases align to TRBD2. Germline CDR1 LGHDT, CDR2 YNNKEL (reference sequence). V shed 4 bases and J 7 bases; nucleotides not matched to a gene: 10. CDR3 size: 15 residues. As DNA, the CDR3 is TGTGCCAGCAGCCTGGCCATAGCGGGAAGCCATACGCAGTATTTT. It encodes CASSLAIAGSHTQYF.

There are a few counts of this clonotype. The CDR3: CASSLAWTDPQYF. DNA of the CDR3: TGCGCCAGCAGCTTGGCCTGGACGGACCCGCAGTATTTT. This chain uses TRBV5-1 with TRBJ2-3; D gene uncertain. Germline V gives CDR1 SGHRS, CDR2 YFSETQ. The CDR3 totals 13 residues. V was cut by 0 bases and J by 10 bases, with 12 bases left in between.

The gene calls are TRBV12-3 or TRBV12-4 and TRBJ2-7; 7 bases align to TRBD1. The CDR3 runs 13 residues. Losses at the gene ends were 5 bases for V and 7 bases for J; bases not matched to a gene: 8. The CDR3 region has the DNA TGTGCCAGCAGTCGTGGACAGGACATAGAGCAGTACTTC. Translation: CASSRGQDIEQYF.

The chain combines TRBV5-1 with TRBJ1-1, with TRBD1 as a possible D gene (6 bases). There are 14 residues in the CDR3. Deletions cut 4 bases from V and 1 base from J, with 11 bases between. Germline V gene lookup returns CDR1 SGHRS and CDR2 YFSETQ. The chain's CDR3 is CASSRDRPNTEAFF. The CDR3 coding sequence is TGCGCCAGCAGCCGCGACAGGCCGAACACTGAAGCTTTCTTT.

This clonotype was counted a few times. The chain couples TRBV12-3 or TRBV12-4 to TRBJ2-7; a weak D match, TRBD1 (6 bases). Trimming removed 7 bases at V and 3 bases at J, with 16 bases between. This CDR3 contains 14 residues. The DNA of the CDR3 is TGTGCCAGCACCACTACAGGGTCGGGCTACGAGCAGTACTTC. Its translation: CASTTTGSGYEQYF.

The CDR3 is CASRDTLGYSVSDTQYF. CDR3 DNA: TGTGCCAGCAGGGACACCCTGGGATATAGCGTATCGGATACGCAGTATTTT. V is TRBV12-3 or TRBV12-4 and J is TRBJ2-3; the D gene could be TRBD1 or TRBD2 (5 bases each). CDR3 length equals 17 residues. The V end lost 6 bases, the J end lost 6 bases, and 25 bases lay between the germline ends.

The V gene is TRBV5-6, the J gene TRBJ2-7, with TRBD1 matching over 8 bases. CDR1 is SGHDT and CDR2 is YYEEEE in the germline V gene. This CDR3 spans 14 amino acids. The junction had 4 bases not matched to a gene; V was cut back by 4 bases and J by 1 base. The CDR3 is CASSHGQGSYEQYF. The DNA for the CDR3 is TGTGCCAGCAGCCACGGACAGGGTTCCTACGAGCAGTACTTC.

The rearrangement links TRBV6-1 to TRBJ1-2; TRBD1 might be the D (6 bases). The CDR3 is 12 residues long. Germline-derived CDR1 and CDR2 are MNHNS and SASEGT. Trimming removed 4 bases at V and 8 bases at J, with 11 bases between. CDR3 sequence (DNA): TGTGCCAGCAGTGGACAGGCGAAGGGCTACACCTTC. Translation: CASSGQAKGYTF.

A few counts support this clonotype. This chain links TRBV21-1 with TRBJ2-7. TRBV21-1 is assigned pseudogene status. CDR3 length: 13 amino acids. This CDR3 is CASSKRDSYEQYF. The CDR3 DNA reads TGTGCCAGCAGCAAACGGGACTCCTACGAGCAGTACTTC.

The chain couples TRBV19 to TRBJ2-5; D possibly matches TRBD1 or TRBD2 (5 bases each). The V end lost 8 bases, the J end lost 4 bases, and 14 bases lay between the germline ends. The CDR3 spans 13 residues. Germline-derived CDR1 and CDR2 are LNHDA and SQIVND (reference sequence). CDR3 in amino acids: CASSRIGGETQYF. CDR3 coding DNA: TGTGCCAGTTCGAGGATTGGGGGAGAGACCCAGTACTTC. Drawing the rest from reference TRBV19 and TRBJ2-5, the complete variable domain is DGGITQSPKYLFRKEGQNVTLSCEQNLNHDAMYWYRQDPGQGLRLIYYSQIVNDFQKGDIAEGYSVSREKKESFPLTVTSAQKNPTAFYLCASSRIGGETQYFGPGTRLLVL.

This clonotype has just a few counts. This rearrangement joins TRBV4-1 to TRBJ2-3; a possible D gene is TRBD2 (6 bases). Germline lookup yields CDR1 MGHRA and CDR2 YSYEKL. Trimming took off 1 base at V and 1 base at J, with 9 bases between the two ends. This CDR3 has 15 residues. The CDR3 protein is CASSQGDSRTDTQYF. CDR3 DNA sequence: TGCGCCAGCAGCCAAGGGGACTCGCGCACAGATACGCAGTATTTT.

This chain uses TRBV25-1 with TRBJ2-1; 12 bases match TRBD2. J gave up 4 bases and V 3 bases, and 7 bases lay outside the gene matches. This CDR3 is built from 17 residues. The germline gives CDR1 MGHDK, CDR2 SYGVNS. The CDR3 sequence: CASSDQLLAGGYNEQFF. The CDR3 bases are TGTGCCAGCAGTGACCAACTACTAGCGGGAGGTTACAATGAGCAGTTCTTC.